This T cell receptor (beta chain) was found in a study of cytomegalovirus exposure and HLA in healthy donors. General study results and limits: In a later analysis, TCR beta V- and J-gene trimming showed a link to a missense DCLRE1C variant. A later analysis, which compared TCR beta chains of equal frequency, found the HLA-associated ones more clonally expanded. There were 150 to 200 TCR beta chains listed as cytomegalovirus-associated.

Healthy bone marrow donors supplied every sample. Regarding this clone: Its antigen is unidentified.

The PCR had 60 Vbeta and 13 Jbeta primers. The method was immunoSEQ multiplex PCR; TCRdb's version includes in-frame clones alone and lacks a portion of them. The table shows 140,000 to 150,000 clones, with under 90% occurring only once. Deletions cut 5 bases from V and 2 bases from J, with 13 bases between. The CDR3 consists of 14 residues. CDR1 and CDR2 (germline): LNHDA, SQIVND (reference sequence). This chain uses TRBV19 with TRBJ2-7, with D possibly TRBD2 on 5 matching bases. Input material: PBMCs. This TCR was sampled from a man between 40 and 49 years old in good health and CMV-seronegative. Written as DNA, the CDR3 is TGTGCCAGTAGTTCGAGGGTCTTCCCCTACGAGCAGTACTTC. It codes for CASSSRVFPYEQYF.